This T cell receptor beta chain came from a study of OX40 agonist ivuxolimab in advanced cancers. Background on the study: Hepatocellular carcinoma, melanoma, renal cell or head and neck cancer affected the dose-escalation patients. Study-level results: Both blood CD4+ and CD8+ T cells showed clonal growth by week 6 at 0.1 to 3.0 mg/kg.

CDR3 length: 17 residues. Per the germline V gene, CDR1 is SGHRS and CDR2 is YFSETQ. The J segment lost 2 bases and the V segment lost 4 bases, leaving 11 bases of the junction unmatched. Note on this clone: The antigen is not known.

Here immunoSEQ multiplex PCR was the method, and the copy in TCRdb shows in-frame clones only, minus some. The sample yields fewer than 100,000 clones, roughly 85% seen once. This chain joins TRBV5-1 and TRBJ1-4; 7 bases map to TRBD1. Specimen: CD4+ or CD8+ T cells sorted from blood, collected in a trial of the OX40 agonist ivuxolimab. This sequence originates from an adult with an advanced solid tumor such as melanoma, head and neck, liver or kidney cancer. The chain's CDR3 is CASSQVYRGGTNEKLFF. The CDR3 DNA reads TGCGCCAGCAGCCAAGTCTACAGGGGTGGGACTAATGAAAAACTGTTTTTT.